This entry lists 14 T cell receptor beta chains sequenced from one sample in a study of CD8 T cells in ankylosing spondylitis (dated by TCRdb to 2016 to 2017). Overall results and qualifications from the work: A TCR beta motif made up of roughly eight highly homologous amino acid variants appeared to be characteristic of blood from ankylosing spondylitis patients.

The antigens of these receptors remain unknown. To prepare the library, 5' RACE was applied. The reads were generated on an Illumina HiSeq 2500. TCRdb itself trimmed the public reads at Q25 with fastp, ran MiXCR and retained productive beta chains. Here each entry gathers all rows of one CDR3 protein and keeps the most common genes and DNA. The sample table records around 770,000 distinct CDR3 sequences; 15% to 20% of these occur just once. The ten top clones hold 15% to 20% of the sample. Source material: blood, either unsorted or a sorted T cell fraction (not recorded which). Source of these receptors: a male donor with ankylosing spondylitis.

The V and J genes are TRBV12-3 or TRBV12-4 and TRBJ2-7; weak D call: TRBD2 (5 bases). Trimming took off 8 bases at V and 3 bases at J, with 14 bases between the two ends. The CDR3 has 13 amino acids. The CDR3 DNA follows: TGTGCCAGCCAGGAGGCAGAACGCTACGAGCAGTACTTC. Its translation is CASQEAERYEQYF.

This clonotype has only a few counts. The chain is built from TRBV5-1 and TRBJ2-2; the D is unclear. Trimming stripped 4 bases from V and 4 bases from J, with 17 bases between. CDR1 and CDR2 from the germline V gene are SGHRS and YFSETQ. This CDR3 region has 16 residues. The CDR3 reads CASSPLTTPRTGELFF. As DNA, the CDR3 is TGCGCCAGCAGCCCCCTTACAACTCCTCGCACCGGGGAGCTGTTTTTT.

The chain uses TRBV5-1 and TRBJ1-1, with 9 bases lining up with TRBD1. Germline CDR1 and CDR2: SGHRS and YFSETQ. With V trimmed by 3 bases and J by 6 bases, 9 bases remained unmatched. There are 15 residues in the CDR3. CDR3 loop: CASSWVPGQGSEAFF. CDR3 DNA: TGCGCCAGCAGCTGGGTGCCGGGACAGGGATCTGAAGCTTTCTTT.

The sample holds a few counts of this clonotype. The rearrangement uses TRBV6-4 and TRBJ2-3, with TRBD2 identical over 10 bases. The CDR3 consists of 16 residues. Germline V gives CDR1 MRHNA, CDR2 SNTAGT. V dropped 6 bases and J dropped 3; count of bases not matched to a gene: 9. For the CDR3, the DNA is TGTGCCAGCAGCCCATCTAGCGGGAGAGGTACAGATACGCAGTATTTT. This codes for CASSPSSGRGTDTQYF.

The chain couples TRBV20-1 to TRBJ2-7; 9 nucleotides align to TRBD2. Unmatched junction bases numbered 5, after V lost 3 bases and J lost 2 bases. The CDR3 totals 14 residues. Germline assignment: CDR1 DFQATT and CDR2 SNEGSKA (reference sequence). This CDR3 is CSARTTSGTYEQYF. The CDR3 DNA reads TGCAGTGCTAGGACGACTAGCGGCACCTACGAGCAGTACTTC.

This clonotype was seen more than once but under ten times. The chain is built from TRBV6-1 and TRBJ2-4; D is unresolved. This CDR3 spans 16 amino acids. Germline values: CDR1 MNHNS, CDR2 SASEGT. V was cut by 5 bases and J by 0 bases, with 14 bases left in between. The CDR3 is CASSLGSSLAKNIQYF. The CDR3 DNA reads as TGTGCCAGCAGTCTCGGCTCTTCCCTAGCCAAAAACATTCAGTACTTC.

This clonotype was counted between two and nine times. The chain has TRBV20-1 and TRBJ2-7, with 7 positions matching TRBD2. Trimming at V came to 2 bases and at J to 4 bases, leaving 5 bases not matched to a gene. Germline assignment: CDR1 DFQATT and CDR2 SNEGSKA (reference sequence). This CDR3 is built from 13 residues. The CDR3 sequence: CSARTGLRYEQYF. For the CDR3, the DNA is TGCAGTGCTAGAACGGGACTAAGATACGAGCAGTACTTC.

The genes are TRBV7-2 and TRBJ2-1, with D unclear. The V gene's germline CDR1 is SGHTA and CDR2 FQGNSA. Trimming left V 2 bases short and J 4 bases short, with 12 bases between. The CDR3 runs 15 residues. The chain's CDR3 is CASSLHPKAYNEQFF. The CDR3 DNA reads TGTGCCAGCAGCTTACACCCTAAGGCTTACAATGAGCAGTTCTTC.

This clonotype occurred a few times. The chain combines TRBV7-2 with TRBJ2-1; the D gene is possibly TRBD2 (6 bases). Germline V CDR1 and CDR2: SGHTA, FQGNSA. Trimming removed 6 bases at V and 2 bases at J, with 20 bases between. This CDR3 comprises 17 residues. In nucleotides, the CDR3 is TGTGCCAGCAGTTTCCCTCACCTCGGGGGAACCTACAATGAGCAGTTCTTC. Amino acid sequence: CASSFPHLGGTYNEQFF.

The sample holds a few counts of this clonotype. One end of the junction fails to match germline, which may point to a read error. The chain employs TRBV6-5 and TRBJ2-6, with D hard to call. Germline CDR1 reads MNHEY; CDR2 reads SVGAGI. This CDR3 region has 16 residues. CDR3 in DNA: TGTGCCAGCATTTACGTGCCGCTAGCTGGGGCCAACGTCCTGACTTTC. Translated: CASIYVPLAGANVLTF.

The sample holds a few counts of this clonotype. The chain links TRBV9 to TRBJ2-3, with 14 nucleotides matching TRBD2. V lost 4 bases to trimming and J lost 2 bases; unmatched junction nucleotides: 12. Per the germline V gene, CDR1 is SGDLS and CDR2 is YYNGEE. The CDR3 is 19 amino acids. CDR3 sequence: CASSFGLAGGRSPTDTQYF. The CDR3 nucleotides are TGTGCCAGCAGCTTCGGACTAGCGGGGGGCCGATCCCCCACAGATACGCAGTATTTT.

The chain combines TRBV24-1 with TRBJ2-1; TRBD1 matches 8 bases. In germline, CDR1 is KGHDR, CDR2 SFDVKD. V was pared by 4 bases and J by 1 base, with 5 bases of the junction left unmatched. The CDR3 length is 16 residues. CDR3 sequence: CATSDRTGGSYNEQFF. The CDR3, as DNA: TGTGCCACCAGTGACCGAACAGGGGGTTCCTACAATGAGCAGTTCTTC.

This clonotype was found once. V is TRBV11-2 and J is TRBJ2-5; D is possibly TRBD1 or TRBD2 (6 bases each). CDR1 and CDR2 (germline): SGHAT, FQNNGV. The V gene lost 5 bases and the J gene lost 4 bases, with 8 bases spanning the gap. The CDR3 length is 12 residues. The CDR3 here is CASSGGRETQYF. The DNA of the CDR3 is TGTGCCAGCAGCGGGGGGCGAGAGACCCAGTACTTC. The full variable domain, rest sourced from reference TRBV11-2 and TRBJ2-5, is EAGVAQSPRYKIIEKRQSVAFWCNPISGHATLYWYQQILGQGPKLLIQFQNNGVVDDSQLPKDRFSAERLKGVDSTLKIQPAKLEDSAVYLCASSGGRETQYFGPGTRLLVL.

This clonotype was seen more than once but under ten times. CDR3 in amino acids: CASSYLSGANVLTF. CDR3 coding DNA: TGTGCCAGCAGCTACCTCTCTGGGGCCAACGTCCTGACTTTC. The chain is built from TRBV13 and TRBJ2-6; D is undetermined. V was clipped by 4 bases and J by 0 bases, with 4 bases between them. CDR1 is PRHDT, CDR2 FYEKMQ, per germline (reference sequence). The CDR3 loop spans 14 amino acids. Drawing the rest from reference TRBV13 and TRBJ2-6, the complete variable domain is AAGVIQSPRHLIKEKRETATLKCYPIPRHDTVYWYQQGPGQDPQFLISFYEKMQSDKGSIPDRFSAQQFSDYHSELNMSSLELGDSALYFCASSYLSGANVLTFGAGSRLTVL.